The 10 T cell receptor beta chains below were found in one sample sequenced in a study of OX40 agonist ivuxolimab in advanced cancers. TCRdb's copy holds only in-frame clones and misses some; the assay was immunoSEQ multiplex PCR. The sample carries about 83,000 clones, around 85% recorded once. This specimen consisted of CD4+ or CD8+ T cells sorted from blood, obtained in a trial of the OX40 agonist ivuxolimab. These TCRs come from an adult with an advanced solid tumor such as melanoma, head and neck, liver or kidney cancer.

The chain's CDR3 is CASSQVRGYPTDTQYF. CDR3 sequence (DNA): TGCGCCAGCAGCCAAGTTCGGGGGTACCCCACAGATACGCAGTATTTT. The chain employs TRBV4-1 and TRBJ2-3; possible D gene TRBD2, 6 bases. The CDR3 sequence is 16 residues long. Trimming shortened V by 1 base and J by 2 bases, and 13 bases separated the two germline ends. CDR1 MGHRA and CDR2 YSYEKL come from the germline V gene.

V is TRBV6-1 and J is TRBJ2-5; tentative D call: TRBD2 (5 bases). The CDR3 contains 11 residues. V was trimmed by 7 bases and J by 5 bases, leaving 8 bases between them. Germline V gene lookup returns CDR1 MNHNS and CDR2 SASEGT. CDR3 loop: CASTGVETQYF. In DNA, the CDR3 is TGTGCCAGCACCGGGGTGGAGACCCAGTACTTC.

J is TRBJ1-5 and V is TRBV11-3, with 7 positions matching TRBD1. This CDR3 comprises 15 residues. Trimming removed 5 bases from V and 9 bases from J; junction bases left unmatched: 13. Germline lookup yields CDR1 SGHNT and CDR2 YENEEA. The CDR3 reads CASSGRGTASWPQHF. CDR3 in DNA: TGTGCCAGCAGCGGGAGAGGGACAGCAAGTTGGCCCCAGCATTTT.

The chain is built from TRBV30 and TRBJ2-3; D is unclear. Germline CDR1 reads GTSNPN; CDR2 reads SVGIG (reference sequence). Trimming took off 2 bases at V and 0 bases at J, with 9 bases between the two ends. This CDR3 has 14 amino acids. The CDR3 spells CAWSKDGSTDTQYF. The CDR3 DNA reads as TGTGCCTGGAGTAAAGATGGGAGCACAGATACGCAGTATTTT.

CDR3 bases: TGTGCCAGCAGCTTAAGTACGCCAGGGTCAGAGACCCAGTACTTC. This gives the protein CASSLSTPGSETQYF. The chain is built from TRBV7-8 and TRBJ2-5; a weak D match, TRBD1 (5 bases). Germline lookup yields CDR1 SGHVS and CDR2 FQNEAQ. The CDR3 covers 15 residues. Trimming removed 2 bases at V and 4 bases at J, with 14 bases between.

As regards this clone: The sample holds other DNA sequences that translate to the same CDR3. V is TRBV19 and J is TRBJ1-5; possible D gene TRBD1, 5 bases. Germline V lookup: CDR1 LNHDA, CDR2 SQIVND (reference sequence). This CDR3 spans 14 amino acids. V lost 2 bases and J lost 0, with 5 bases in between. The CDR3 coding sequence is TGTGCCAGTAGTATACAGGGTAGCAATCAGCCCCAGCATTTT. It encodes CASSIQGSNQPQHF.

V usage is TRBV27 and J usage is TRBJ1-5; 7 bases are a match to TRBD1. Germline CDR1 and CDR2: MNHEY and SMNVEV (reference sequence). J lost 6 bases, V lost 5 bases, and 16 bases had no gene match. There are 17 residues in the CDR3. In DNA, the CDR3 is TGTGCCAGCAGTGACCACAGGGGAACAGGGCGATTTCAGCCCCAGCATTTT. It codes for CASSDHRGTGRFQPQHF.

This clone was observed a single time. The V call is TRBV5-1, the J call TRBJ2-3; either TRBD1 or TRBD2 may supply D (5 bases each). Germline V gives CDR1 SGHRS, CDR2 YFSETQ. This CDR3 contains 13 residues. Trimming removed 4 bases at V and 6 bases at J, with 12 bases between. The CDR3 protein is CASSEGKGDTQYF. CDR3 DNA: TGCGCCAGCAGCGAGGGGAAGGGGGATACGCAGTATTTT.

The chain employs TRBV29-1 and TRBJ2-7; 9 bases align to TRBD1. Looked up from germline, CDR1 is SQVTM and CDR2 is ANQGSEA. The V gene end was trimmed by 7 bases and the J gene end by 2 bases; junction bases not matched to a gene: 6. The CDR3 is 13 amino acids. The CDR3 nucleotides are TGCAGCGCGACCGGGACAGGGACCTACGAGCAGTACTTC. This codes for CSATGTGTYEQYF.

The chain is built from TRBV19 and TRBJ2-2; 10 bases map to TRBD1. Germline V CDR1 and CDR2: LNHDA, SQIVND (reference sequence). The CDR3 is 16 residues long. The ends lost 7 bases at V and 5 bases at J; junction bases unmatched: 10. CDR3 in amino acids: CASTKGWDRGTGELFF. The CDR3 region has the DNA TGTGCCAGTACCAAGGGCTGGGACAGGGGTACCGGGGAGCTGTTTTTT.